The 22 T cell receptor beta chains presented below share a single source sample, sequenced in a study of shared clonotypes between healthy human individuals. TCRdb keeps only in-frame clones here, not all; method: immunoSEQ multiplex PCR. This sample has about 520,000 clones; approximately 78% occur once, and the top ten carry more than 10%. Input material: PBMCs. The receptor source for this set is a woman in her thirties or forties in good health. Some clones in this sample may be carry-over from other donors' samples.

The chain employs TRBV29-1 and TRBJ1-5; D call uncertain. From germline, CDR1 is SQVTM and CDR2 ANQGSEA. Trimming cost V 4 bases and J 1 base, with 5 bases left between them. CDR3 length equals 12 residues. The CDR3 is CSVGSSNQPQHF. In nucleotides, the CDR3 is TGCAGCGTTGGTTCCAGCAATCAGCCCCAGCATTTT.

The chain has TRBV6-5 and TRBJ1-4; D ambiguous. Trimming shortened V by 6 bases and J by 6 bases, and 14 bases separated the two germline ends. This CDR3 spans 14 amino acids. Germline assignment: CDR1 MNHEY and CDR2 SVGAGI. The CDR3 reads CASSRPGSDEKLFF. The CDR3 region has the DNA TGTGCCAGCAGCAGACCGGGATCGGATGAAAAACTGTTTTTT.

This clone came up once. The rearrangement uses TRBV6-6 and TRBJ2-5; possible D gene TRBD1, 6 bases. The CDR3 consists of 14 residues. V was pared by 4 bases and J by 5 bases, with 14 bases between. The germline CDR1 and CDR2 sequences are MNHNY and SVGAGI (reference sequence). CDR3 protein: CASSFTRGSETQYF. DNA for the CDR3: TGTGCCAGCAGTTTCACCAGGGGATCCGAGACCCAGTACTTC.

On this clone: A far larger clone differs by one base, so this is likely a read error. The sample contains more than one DNA sequence encoding this CDR3. V is TRBV28 and J is TRBJ2-7, with D hard to call. The CDR3 covers 11 residues. Germline values: CDR1 MDHEN, CDR2 SYDVKM. V lost 4 bases and J 0 bases, leaving 1 base between the germline ends. The DNA of the CDR3 is TGTGCCAGCAGTTACTCCTACGAGCAGTACTTC. This gives the protein CASSYSYEQYF.

The CDR3: CASSSVDTGELFF. In nucleotides, the CDR3 is TGTGCCAGCAGCTCCGTTGACACCGGGGAGCTGTTTTTT. The gene calls are TRBV11-3 and TRBJ2-2; no clear D. The CDR3 has 13 residues. Germline lookup yields CDR1 SGHNT and CDR2 YENEEA. The V end lost 4 bases, the J end lost 3 bases, and 6 bases lay between the germline ends.

The chain couples TRBV28 to TRBJ1-5; D perhaps matches TRBD1 (5 bases). The CDR3 loop spans 18 amino acids. V lost 2 bases and J 2 bases, leaving 19 bases between the germline ends. Germline V gene lookup returns CDR1 MDHEN and CDR2 SYDVKM. The DNA of the CDR3 is TGTGCCAGCAGTTTAACCTCATGGGGGATGGGTCGCAATCAGCCCCAGCATTTT. Encoded protein: CASSLTSWGMGRNQPQHF.

This sequence joins TRBV12-5 and TRBJ1-5; 8 bases are shared with TRBD1. With 1 base clipped from V and 2 bases from J, the junction kept 4 bases outside the gene matches. Germline V gene lookup returns CDR1 LGHNT and CDR2 FRNRAP. The CDR3 has 16 amino acids. CDR3 in DNA: TGTGCTAGTGGTTTGGATGCGGACAGGGGCAATCAGCCCCAGCATTTT. Translation: CASGLDADRGNQPQHF. The complete variable domain, with remaining parts taken from reference TRBV12-5 and TRBJ1-5, reads DARVTQTPRHKVTEMGQEVTMRCQPILGHNTVFWYRQTMMQGLELLAYFRNRAPLDDSGMPKDRFSAEMPDATLATLKIQPSEPRDSAVYFCASGLDADRGNQPQHFGDGTRLSIL.

This clone was seen only a few times. The V gene is TRBV25-1, the J gene TRBJ1-2; D is undetermined. The CDR3 runs to 13 residues. Germline loops: CDR1 MGHDK, CDR2 SYGVNS. The ends were cut back, 1 base at V and 10 bases at J, with 13 bases in the middle. CDR3 sequence: CASSEFAQDYYTF. CDR3 in DNA: TGTGCCAGCAGTGAATTTGCGCAGGATTACTACACCTTC.

This clone was counted once. This chain links TRBV28 with TRBJ2-1; D gene ambiguous. The CDR3 spans 13 residues. Germline values: CDR1 MDHEN, CDR2 SYDVKM. Trimming removed 5 bases at V and 9 bases at J, with 14 bases between. Here the CDR3 reads CASSAPGRSEQFF. The CDR3, as DNA: TGTGCCAGCAGTGCACCCGGTCGTTCTGAGCAGTTCTTC.

The V gene is TRBV2, the J gene TRBJ2-1, with D perhaps being TRBD1 or TRBD2 (5 bases each). V was shortened by 5 bases and J by 8 bases, with 13 bases between the two germline ends. This CDR3 region has 13 residues. Germline V gene data show CDR1 as SNHLY and CDR2 as FYNNEI. CDR3 in amino acids: CASSWGFGDEQFF. The CDR3 DNA reads TGTGCCAGCAGTTGGGGGTTCGGAGATGAGCAGTTCTTC.

This clone has a handful of counts. This sequence joins TRBV9 and TRBJ1-1, with D possibly matching TRBD1 (6 bases). Per the germline V gene, CDR1 is SGDLS and CDR2 is YYNGEE. The ends were cut back, 0 bases at V and 5 bases at J, with 11 bases in the middle. This CDR3 comprises 14 residues. The CDR3 here is CASSVAGGATEAFF. The CDR3 coding sequence is TGTGCCAGCAGCGTAGCTGGGGGCGCGACTGAAGCTTTCTTT.

The chain employs TRBV19 and TRBJ2-2; D is possibly TRBD1 (5 bases). CDR3 length equals 14 residues. Germline CDR1 reads LNHDA; CDR2 reads SQIVND (reference sequence). V was shortened by 7 bases and J by 3 bases, with 12 bases between the two germline ends. This CDR3 reads CASTAQGDTGELFF. In nucleotides, the CDR3 is TGTGCCAGTACCGCCCAGGGTGACACCGGGGAGCTGTTTTTT.

V usage is TRBV4-2 and J usage is TRBJ2-1; 8 bases match TRBD2. Germline-derived CDR1 and CDR2 are LGHNA and YNFKEQ. This CDR3 is 16 amino acids long. V was pared by 3 bases and J by 2 bases, with 6 bases of the junction left unmatched. CDR3 amino acids: CASSHDTSGPYNEQFF. DNA for the CDR3: TGTGCCAGCAGCCATGATACTAGCGGTCCCTACAATGAGCAGTTCTTC.

V and J are TRBV6-1 and TRBJ1-1, with a possible D match to TRBD1 (5 bases). The germline V gene encodes CDR1 MNHNS and CDR2 SASEGT. The length of the CDR3 is 15 residues. Trimming took 2 bases from V and 0 from J, leaving 10 bases between them. CDR3 DNA: TGTGCCAGCAGTGAATACAGGAACATGAACACTGAAGCTTTCTTT. It encodes CASSEYRNMNTEAFF.

The J gene is TRBJ2-7, the V gene TRBV19; 7 nucleotides align to TRBD2. Germline V gives CDR1 LNHDA, CDR2 SQIVND (reference sequence). Trimming cost V 4 bases and J 3 bases; bases outside gene matches: 9. The CDR3 has 15 amino acids. CDR3 sequence: CASSTLAAQNYEQYF. CDR3 coding DNA: TGTGCCAGTAGTACGCTAGCGGCCCAGAACTACGAGCAGTACTTC. The full variable domain, in which reference TRBV19 and TRBJ2-7 provide the parts outside the CDR3, is DGGITQSPKYLFRKEGQNVTLSCEQNLNHDAMYWYRQDPGQGLRLIYYSQIVNDFQKGDIAEGYSVSREKKESFPLTVTSAQKNPTAFYLCASSTLAAQNYEQYFGPGTRLTVT.

This clone has only a few counts. The rearrangement uses TRBV29-1 and TRBJ1-1; D not resolved. V lost 3 bases to trimming and J lost 6 bases, with 5 bases between them. Germline V lookup: CDR1 SQVTM, CDR2 ANQGSEA. The CDR3 loop spans 10 amino acids. For the CDR3, the DNA is TGCAGCGTTGATAGGCCTGAAGCTTTCTTT. Protein product: CSVDRPEAFF. Full variable domain (remainder filled in from reference TRBV29-1 and TRBJ1-1): SAVISQKPSRDICQRGTSLTIQCQVDSQVTMMFWYRQQPGQSLTLIATANQGSEATYESGFVIDKFPISRPNLTFSTLTVSNMSPEDSSIYLCSVDRPEAFFGQGTRLTVV.

The chain couples TRBV30 to TRBJ2-2; D is possibly TRBD2 (6 bases). The CDR3 spans 14 residues. The V end was cut by 3 bases, the J end by 5 bases, with 13 bases between. CDR1 and CDR2 (germline): GTSNPN, SVGIG (reference sequence). CDR3 sequence: CAWRGGVWTGELFF. The CDR3 DNA reads TGTGCCTGGAGGGGCGGGGTTTGGACCGGGGAGCTGTTTTTT.

The gene calls are TRBV5-1 and TRBJ2-1; 8 bases are a match to TRBD2. Per the germline V gene, CDR1 is SGHRS and CDR2 is YFSETQ. The CDR3 totals 13 residues. V dropped 2 bases and J dropped 6; count of bases not matched to a gene: 1. In nucleotides, the CDR3 is TGCGCCAGCAGCTTAGGGACTAGCAATGAGCAGTTCTTC. This gives the protein CASSLGTSNEQFF.

V gene TRBV19 combines with J gene TRBJ2-7; weak D call: TRBD1 (7 bases). V was clipped by 3 bases and J by 6 bases, with 12 bases between them. The CDR3 runs to 13 residues. Germline-derived CDR1 and CDR2 are LNHDA and SQIVND (reference sequence). The CDR3 DNA reads TGTGCCAGTAGTATCGGGAGACAGGGCGAGCAGTACTTC. It encodes CASSIGRQGEQYF.

This chain joins TRBV7-2 and TRBJ2-5; D is ambiguous. The J call is in doubt because the DNA end fits TRBJ2-7 better. The CDR3 is made up of 14 amino acids. Germline-derived CDR1 and CDR2 are SGHTA and FQGNSA. The CDR3 is CASSLRTTGYEQYF. CDR3 nucleotide sequence: TGTGCCAGCAGCTTAAGGACGACCGGCTACGAGCAGTACTTC.

V is TRBV5-1 and J is TRBJ2-2, with D possibly matching TRBD1 (5 bases). CDR3 size: 15 residues. Germline V gene lookup returns CDR1 SGHRS and CDR2 YFSETQ. Trimming stripped 4 bases from V and 4 bases from J, with 14 bases between. The CDR3 region is CASSVVQAPTGELFF. The CDR3 nucleotides read TGCGCCAGCAGCGTGGTACAGGCTCCCACCGGGGAGCTGTTTTTT.

Details on this clone: A far larger clone is one base from this, pointing to a likely read error. This chain links TRBV18 with TRBJ1-5, with 9 bases identical to TRBD1. There are 15 residues in the CDR3. The V gene end was trimmed by 3 bases and the J gene end by 7 bases; junction bases not matched to a gene: 7. Germline V lookup: CDR1 KGHSH, CDR2 LQKENI. CDR3 residues: CASSPSQDRGQPQHF. The CDR3 coding sequence is TGTGCCAGCTCACCTTCCCAGGACAGGGGACAGCCCCAGCATTTT.